Listed here are 10 T cell receptor beta chains from one sample, sequenced in a study of blood T cell repertoires in COVID-19. Repertoires were generated with immunoSEQ multiplex PCR, while TCRdb's copy carries only in-frame clones and drops some. The data contain fewer than 400,000 clones, roughly 90% of them singletons. The sample consisted of PBMCs or T cells enriched from blood (not recorded which). The receptor source for this set is a woman between 18 and 30 years old who had recovered from COVID-19.

This chain uses TRBV7-9 with TRBJ1-3; D not resolved. With 6 bases removed from V and 3 bases from J, the gap between germline ends came to 9 bases. This CDR3 has 13 residues. Germline values: CDR1 SEHNR, CDR2 FQNEAQ (reference sequence). The CDR3 region has the DNA TGTGCCAGCAGTTTGGGGAGTGGAAACACCATATATTTT. Residues: CASSLGSGNTIYF.

The J gene is TRBJ1-2, the V gene TRBV9, with 10 nucleotides matching TRBD1. V shed 4 bases and J 4 bases; nucleotides not matched to a gene: 7. The CDR3 runs 15 residues. Germline CDR1 is SGDLS and CDR2 is YYNGEE. This CDR3 reads CASSPTGTGAYGYTF. The CDR3 bases are TGTGCCAGCAGCCCAACCGGGACAGGGGCCTATGGCTACACCTTC.

This clone was detected only once. V gene TRBV5-6 combines with J gene TRBJ2-7, with 7 bases matching TRBD2. CDR1 and CDR2 (germline): SGHDT, YYEEEE. Germline trimming cut 4 bases from V and 4 bases from J; bases unmatched to any gene: 8. CDR3 size: 14 residues. The CDR3 region is CASSHYPSGYEQYF. The CDR3 DNA reads TGTGCCAGCAGCCACTACCCTAGCGGATACGAGCAGTACTTC.

V and J are TRBV12-3 or TRBV12-4 and TRBJ2-1; tentative D call: TRBD2 (6 bases). Trimming took off 3 bases at V and 9 bases at J, with 9 bases between the two ends. The CDR3 is made up of 12 amino acids. CDR3 DNA sequence: TGTGCCAGCAGTTTGATAGCGGTTGAGCAGTTCTTC. Amino acids: CASSLIAVEQFF.

The chain links TRBV12-2 to TRBJ1-2. TRBV12-2 is shown as a pseudogene. The CDR3 has 20 residues. CDR3 bases: TGTGCAAGTCGCGTGACCTGGGCGGGAGTACCTTACCCGGATCCCTATGGCTACACCTTC. Its translation is CASRVTWAGVPYPDPYGYTF.

The CDR3: CASSEGPNTGELFF. CDR3 DNA sequence: TGTGCCAGCAGTGAGGGGCCGAACACCGGGGAGCTGTTTTTT. This rearrangement joins TRBV6-4 to TRBJ2-2; TRBD1 might be the D (5 bases). CDR3 length equals 14 residues. Trimming shortened V by 3 bases and J by 0 bases, and 5 bases separated the two germline ends. Germline CDR1 reads MRHNA; CDR2 reads SNTAGT.

This rearrangement joins TRBV6-2 or TRBV6-3 to TRBJ2-1, with 9 bases matching TRBD1. V lost 5 bases to trimming and J lost 7 bases; unmatched junction nucleotides: 12. The germline V gene has CDR1 MNHEY and CDR2 SVGEGT. This CDR3 comprises 16 residues. In nucleotides, the CDR3 is TGTGCCAGCAGTCCCATCGGGACAGGGTTAGGAAATGAGCAGTTCTTC. Its protein product is CASSPIGTGLGNEQFF.

Only a few counts were recorded for this clone. V usage is TRBV3-1 (or the pseudogene TRBV3-2) and J usage is TRBJ1-1; D not resolved. Trimming took 2 bases from V and 3 from J, leaving 10 bases between them. CDR1 LGHDT and CDR2 YNNKEL come from the germline V gene (reference sequence). The CDR3 sequence is 14 residues long. The CDR3 DNA follows: TGTGCCAGCAGCCAACCGGGGTCTGACACTGAAGCTTTCTTT. This sequence encodes CASSQPGSDTEAFF.

This chain joins TRBV11-2 and TRBJ1-4; possibly TRBD1 for D (6 bases). Germline V CDR1 and CDR2: SGHAT, FQNNGV. With 5 bases removed from V and 11 bases from J, the gap between germline ends came to 24 bases. The CDR3 contains 16 residues. The CDR3 nucleotides are TGTGCCAGCAGCCCCTCCCCCGGGGGGGGCACGGGGAAACTGTTTTTT. It yields the protein CASSPSPGGGTGKLFF.

The gene calls are TRBV7-9 and TRBJ1-1; 7 nucleotides agree with TRBD1. CDR1 SEHNR and CDR2 FQNEAQ come from the germline V gene (reference sequence). The CDR3 length is 14 residues. The J segment lost 4 bases and the V segment lost 1 base, leaving 3 bases of the junction unmatched. The CDR3 loop reads CASSLERGRTEAFF. The DNA for the CDR3 is TGTGCCAGCAGCTTAGAAAGGGGGCGCACTGAAGCTTTCTTT.